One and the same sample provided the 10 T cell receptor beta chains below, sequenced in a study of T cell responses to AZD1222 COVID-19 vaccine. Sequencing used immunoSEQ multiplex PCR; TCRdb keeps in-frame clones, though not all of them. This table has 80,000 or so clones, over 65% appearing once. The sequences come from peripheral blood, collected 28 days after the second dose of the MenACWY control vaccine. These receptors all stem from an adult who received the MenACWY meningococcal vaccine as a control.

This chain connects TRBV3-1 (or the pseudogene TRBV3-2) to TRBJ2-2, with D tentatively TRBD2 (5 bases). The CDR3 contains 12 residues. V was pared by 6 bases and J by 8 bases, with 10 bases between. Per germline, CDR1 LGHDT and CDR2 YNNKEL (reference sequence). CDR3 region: CASRPPGGELFF. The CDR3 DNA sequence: TGTGCCAGCAGGCCTCCGGGAGGGGAGCTGTTTTTT.

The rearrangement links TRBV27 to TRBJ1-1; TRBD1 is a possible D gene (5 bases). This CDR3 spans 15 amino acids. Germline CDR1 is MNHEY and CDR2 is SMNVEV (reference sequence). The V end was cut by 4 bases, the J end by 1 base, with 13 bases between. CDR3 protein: CASSSGSTGNTEAFF. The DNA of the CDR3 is TGTGCCAGCAGTTCGGGATCCACAGGGAACACTGAAGCTTTCTTT.

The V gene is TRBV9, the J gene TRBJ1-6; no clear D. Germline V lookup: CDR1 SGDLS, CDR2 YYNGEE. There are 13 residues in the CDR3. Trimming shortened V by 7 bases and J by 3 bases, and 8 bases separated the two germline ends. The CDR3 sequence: CASSGYYNSPLHF. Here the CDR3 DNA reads TGTGCCAGCTCAGGTTACTATAATTCACCCCTCCACTTT.

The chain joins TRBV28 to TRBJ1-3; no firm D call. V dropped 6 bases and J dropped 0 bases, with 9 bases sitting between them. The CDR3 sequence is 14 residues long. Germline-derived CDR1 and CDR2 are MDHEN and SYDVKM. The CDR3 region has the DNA TGTGCCAGCAGAGCAGGTGCCTCTGGAAACACCATATATTTT. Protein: CASRAGASGNTIYF.

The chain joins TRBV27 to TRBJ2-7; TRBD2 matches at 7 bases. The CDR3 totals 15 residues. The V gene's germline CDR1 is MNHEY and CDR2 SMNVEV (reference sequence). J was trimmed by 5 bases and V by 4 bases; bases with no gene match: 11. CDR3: CASSSLPGGTDEQYF. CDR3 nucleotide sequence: TGTGCCAGCAGTTCTCTACCGGGGGGAACGGACGAGCAGTACTTC.

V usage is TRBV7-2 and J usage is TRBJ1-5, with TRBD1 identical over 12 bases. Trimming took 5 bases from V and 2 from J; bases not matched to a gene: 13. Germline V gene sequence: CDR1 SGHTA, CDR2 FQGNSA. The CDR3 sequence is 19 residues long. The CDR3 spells CASSQQKGTGGLGNQPQHF. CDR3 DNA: TGTGCCAGCAGCCAGCAAAAGGGGACAGGGGGCTTGGGCAATCAGCCCCAGCATTTT.

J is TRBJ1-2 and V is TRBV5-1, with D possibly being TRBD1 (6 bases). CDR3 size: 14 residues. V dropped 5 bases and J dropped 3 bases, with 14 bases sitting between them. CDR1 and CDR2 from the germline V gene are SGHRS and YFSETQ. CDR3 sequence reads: CASRRDGQYYGYTF. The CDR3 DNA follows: TGCGCCAGCAGACGAGACGGACAGTACTATGGCTACACCTTC.

The CDR3 sequence is CASSTSGVNTIYF. The CDR3, as DNA: TGTGCCAGCTCCACAAGTGGGGTAAACACCATATATTTT. V gene TRBV7-2 combines with J gene TRBJ1-3, with D unresolved. Germline V gives CDR1 SGHTA, CDR2 FQGNSA. CDR3 size: 13 residues. V was trimmed by 8 bases and J by 6 bases, leaving 14 bases between them.

The CDR3 coding sequence is TGTGCCAGCAGTGACCACATGAGCACAGATACGCAGTATTTT. It specifies CASSDHMSTDTQYF. V gene TRBV6-6 combines with J gene TRBJ2-3; D is unresolved. Germline loops: CDR1 MNHNY, CDR2 SVGAGI (reference sequence). CDR3 length: 14 residues. The V and J ends lost 5 bases and 0 bases respectively, with 9 bases between them.

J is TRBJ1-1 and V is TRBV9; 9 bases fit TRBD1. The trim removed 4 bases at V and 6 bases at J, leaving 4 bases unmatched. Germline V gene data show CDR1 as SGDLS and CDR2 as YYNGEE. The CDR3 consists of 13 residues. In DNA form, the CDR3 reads TGTGCCAGCAGCACCGGGACAGGGTCTGAAGCTTTCTTT. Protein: CASSTGTGSEAFF.